These T cell receptor beta chains were read from a single sample in a study of shared clonotypes between healthy human individuals. Using immunoSEQ multiplex PCR, the repertoire was profiled, and TCRdb retains in-frame clones only, with some absent. The sample yields 110,000 or so clones, about 70% seen once. The sequencing input was memory CD8+ T cells sorted from blood. These receptors originate from a woman aged 30 to 39 in good health. CDR3s include the opening cysteine and the closing phenylalanine or tryptophan. Fields, in order: D gene, clone size, J gene, V gene, CDR3 protein, CDR3 DNA. The D gene is left open where the match is weak. Only some rows state a clone size, as once, few, many or a class for expanded clones.

D: -; size: -; J: TRBJ1-6; V: TRBV7-9; CDR3: CASSLSNSPLHF; DNA: TGTGCCAGCAGCTTAAGTAATTCACCCCTCCACTTT
D: TRBD1; size: -; J: TRBJ1-1; V: TRBV7-9; CDR3: CASSFSRQGFFQRDTEAFF; DNA: TGTGCCAGCAGCTTTAGTCGACAGGGGTTTTTCCAACGGGACACTGAAGCTTTCTTT
D: TRBD1; size: -; J: TRBJ1-5; V: TRBV7-8; CDR3: CASSLGRTGSQPQHF; DNA: TGTGCCAGCAGCTTAGGCCGGACAGGGAGCCAGCCCCAGCATTTT
D: TRBD2; size: -; J: TRBJ2-7; V: TRBV7-2; CDR3: CASSPKYGGRPSYEQYF; DNA: TGTGCCAGCAGCCCCAAGTACGGCGGGAGGCCCAGCTACGAGCAGTACTTC
D: -; size: many; J: TRBJ2-6; V: TRBV15; CDR3: CATSRDVNSGANVLTF; DNA: TGTGCCACCAGCAGAGATGTCAACTCTGGGGCCAACGTCCTGACTTTC
D: -; size: -; J: TRBJ1-3; V: TRBV25-1; CDR3: CASSDRGLDGNTIYF; DNA: TGTGCCAGCAGTGACCGGGGGCTTGATGGAAACACCATATATTTT
D: -; size: once; J: TRBJ1-2; V: TRBV5-8; CDR3: CASSEAARGYEGYTF; DNA: TGTGCCAGCAGTGAGGCGGCCAGGGGTTATGAGGGCTACACCTTC
D: -; size: -; J: TRBJ1-1; V: TRBV9; CDR3: CASSGVRGRVFGGTEAFF; DNA: TGTGCCAGCAGCGGGGTCCGGGGCAGGGTCTTTGGAGGTACTGAAGCTTTCTTT
D: -; size: -; J: TRBJ2-3; V: TRBV6-1; CDR3: CASTLGAGGTDTQYF; DNA: TGTGCCAGCACCTTGGGGGCCGGGGGCACAGATACGCAGTATTTT
D: -; size: -; J: TRBJ2-1; V: TRBV7-8; CDR3: CASSLRWLPDNEQFF; DNA: TGTGCCAGCAGCCTCAGATGGCTTCCCGACAATGAGCAGTTCTTC
D: TRBD2; size: -; J: TRBJ2-2; V: TRBV6-4; CDR3: CASSDRAGGDTGELFF; DNA: TGTGCCAGCAGTGACCGGGCGGGAGGAGACACCGGGGAGCTGTTTTTT
D: TRBD2; size: -; J: TRBJ2-2; V: TRBV5-1; CDR3: CASSFSGRVNTGELFF; DNA: TGCGCCAGCAGCTTTTCCGGGAGGGTTAACACCGGGGAGCTGTTTTTT
D: -; size: -; J: TRBJ2-2; V: TRBV14; CDR3: CASSQRLEVTGELFF; DNA: TGTGCCAGCAGCCAACGCCTAGAGGTCACCGGGGAGCTGTTTTTT
D: -; size: once; J: TRBJ2-3; V: TRBV19; CDR3: CASSVTGWDTQYF; DNA: TGTGCCAGTAGTGTTACAGGTTGGGATACGCAGTATTTT
D: -; size: -; J: TRBJ2-2; V: TRBV6-4; CDR3: CASSQTRTGELFF; DNA: TGTGCCAGCAGTCAAACTAGAACCGGGGAGCTGTTTTTT
D: -; size: -; J: TRBJ2-6; V: TRBV11-2; CDR3: CASKDTYSGANVLTF; DNA: TGTGCCAGCAAGGACACTTACTCTGGGGCCAACGTCCTGACTTTC
D: -; size: few; J: TRBJ1-1; V: TRBV23-1; CDR3: CASRSPTGTVNTEAFF; DNA: TGCGCCAGCAGGAGCCCGACCGGGACGGTGAACACTGAAGCTTTCTTT
D: -; size: -; J: TRBJ2-7; V: TRBV9; CDR3: CASSEGLWELGYEQYF; DNA: TGTGCCAGCAGCGAGGGACTTTGGGAGCTTGGCTACGAGCAGTACTTC
D: -; size: -; J: TRBJ2-7; V: TRBV15; CDR3: CATSRDLSFAELTYEQYF; DNA: TGTGCCACCAGCAGAGATCTTTCCTTTGCGGAGTTGACCTACGAGCAGTACTTC
D: -; size: -; J: TRBJ1-3; V: TRBV27; CDR3: CASLTGRAGNTIYF; DNA: TGTGCCAGCTTAACAGGACGTGCTGGAAACACCATATATTTT
D: -; size: -; J: TRBJ2-7; V: TRBV5-1; CDR3: CASSPGGSAFYEQYF; DNA: TGCGCCAGCAGCCCGGGGGGCAGCGCTTTCTACGAGCAGTACTTC
D: TRBD1; size: -; J: TRBJ1-1; V: TRBV18; CDR3: CASSTGGGNTEAFF; DNA: TGTGCCAGCTCAACAGGGGGCGGTAACACTGAAGCTTTCTTT
D: -; size: -; J: TRBJ2-7; V: TRBV7-6; CDR3: CASSKDTLFGNEQYF; DNA: TGTGCCAGCAGCAAAGACACACTTTTTGGGAACGAGCAGTACTTC
D: TRBD1; size: once; J: TRBJ2-5; V: TRBV7-2; CDR3: CASSLSTGGQETQYF; DNA: TGTGCCAGCAGCTTATCGACAGGGGGGCAAGAGACCCAGTACTTC
D: -; size: few; J: TRBJ1-1; V: TRBV7-9; CDR3: CASSQTDGRIAAFF; DNA: TGTGCCAGCAGCCAAACGGACGGTCGCATTGCGGCTTTCTTT
D: -; size: -; J: TRBJ2-4; V: TRBV5-8; CDR3: CASSLYVADEWDIQYF; DNA: TGTGCCAGCAGCTTGTATGTGGCGGATGAGTGGGACATTCAGTACTTC
D: -; size: once; J: TRBJ2-7; V: TRBV4-2; CDR3: CASSQGSGHTYEQYF; DNA: TGTGCCAGCAGCCAAGGGTCGGGACACACCTACGAGCAGTACTTC
D: -; size: -; J: TRBJ1-1; V: TRBV9; CDR3: CASRGGGTEAFF; DNA: TGTGCCAGCAGAGGAGGGGGCACTGAAGCTTTCTTT
D: -; size: -; J: TRBJ2-1; V: TRBV7-9; CDR3: CASSRTTGLSYNEQFF; DNA: TGTGCCAGCAGTAGGACGACGGGACTTTCCTACAATGAGCAGTTCTTC
D: TRBD2; size: -; J: TRBJ2-3; V: TRBV7-8; CDR3: CASSATSSGRTDTQYF; DNA: TGTGCCAGCAGCGCAACATCTAGCGGGCGGACAGATACGCAGTATTTT
D: TRBD2; size: -; J: TRBJ2-5; V: TRBV9; CDR3: CASSAQAGVGETQYF; DNA: TGTGCCAGCAGCGCTCAAGCGGGAGTGGGGGAGACCCAGTACTTC
D: -; size: -; J: TRBJ1-5; V: TRBV25-1; CDR3: CASSESRQGYSNQPQHF; DNA: TGTGCCAGCAGTGAATCCCGCCAGGGCTATAGCAATCAGCCCCAGCATTTT
D: TRBD2; size: few; J: TRBJ2-1; V: TRBV2; CDR3: CASSTSGNSNDNEQFF; DNA: TGTGCCAGCAGTACTAGCGGGAATAGTAATGACAATGAGCAGTTCTTC
D: -; size: -; J: TRBJ1-5; V: TRBV6-5; CDR3: CASKKEAPNQPQHF; DNA: TGTGCCAGCAAGAAAGAGGCTCCTAATCAGCCCCAGCATTTT